Sequencing of this T cell receptor (beta chain) was carried out in a study of radiotherapy plus CTLA-4 blockade in lung cancer. Broader study findings: Interferon-beta and early blood T cell clone dynamics reportedly predicted response best.

V lost 0 bases, J lost 5 bases, and 9 bases lay in between. Per the germline V gene, CDR1 is SGHTS and CDR2 is YDEGEE. This CDR3 contains 15 residues. Enrolled patients, whose metastatic non-small-cell lung cancer was chemo-refractory, received focal radiation plus CTLA-4 blockade with ipilimumab. As to this clone: No antigen is known for it.

The protocol was immunoSEQ multiplex PCR, while the TCRdb copy is restricted to in-frame clones and leaves out a portion. The sample includes 15,000 to 20,000 clones, about 84% of them seen just once. This sequence was found in a human donor with non-small cell lung cancer whose response to radiotherapy plus ipilimumab could not be evaluated. The genes are TRBV5-8 and TRBJ1-6, with D perhaps TRBD1 (5 bases). The sample here was peripheral blood, taken from a patient treated with radiotherapy plus ipilimumab. The CDR3 DNA reads as TGTGCCAGCAGCTTGGCGACAGCCAATAATTCACCCCTCCACTTT. Translating gives CASSLATANNSPLHF. The full variable domain, completed using reference TRBV5-8 and TRBJ1-6, is EAGVTQSPTHLIKTRGQQATLRCSPISGHTSVYWYQQALGLGLQFLLWYDEGEERNRGNFPPRFSGRQFPNYSSELNVNALELEDSALYLCASSLATANNSPLHFGNGTRLTVT.